The 5 T cell receptor beta chains presented below share a single source sample, sequenced in a study of cytomegalovirus exposure and HLA in healthy donors. 60 Vbeta and 13 Jbeta primers were used in PCR. TCRdb's copy holds only in-frame clones and misses some; the assay was immunoSEQ multiplex PCR. The table records 150,000 to 200,000 clones, 84% of them present only once. Sequencing input: PBMCs. These receptors were taken from a boy between 5 and 17 years old in good health and CMV-seronegative.

On this clone: The same CDR3 is also encoded by other DNA sequences in this sample. V usage is TRBV27 and J usage is TRBJ1-1; D is undetermined. This CDR3 is 13 amino acids long. The germline V gene encodes CDR1 MNHEY and CDR2 SMNVEV (reference sequence). The germline V and J ends were trimmed by 3 bases and 1 base, with 6 bases remaining between them. CDR3 sequence reads: CASSFSGNTEAFF. The CDR3 DNA follows: TGTGCCAGCAGTTTTAGTGGGAACACTGAAGCTTTCTTT.

The chain employs TRBV2 and TRBJ2-7, with 7 bases that match TRBD1. With 4 bases clipped from V and 7 bases from J, the junction kept 7 bases outside the gene matches. There are 13 residues in the CDR3. Germline V gene lookup returns CDR1 SNHLY and CDR2 FYNNEI. The CDR3 DNA reads as TGTGCCAGCAGTGTTAAGGGGGCGCGGGAGCAGTACTTC. It yields the protein CASSVKGAREQYF.

V is TRBV28 and J is TRBJ2-3; a possible D gene is TRBD1 (6 bases). V gave up 5 bases and J gave up 3 bases, with 15 bases separating them. This CDR3 region has 15 residues. CDR1 and CDR2 (germline): MDHEN, SYDVKM. The CDR3, as DNA: TGTGCCAGCAGTACAACAGGGCTTGGTACAGATACGCAGTATTTT. It is translated as CASSTTGLGTDTQYF.

The chain is built from TRBV28 and TRBJ1-1; the D gene is possibly TRBD1 (5 bases). Germline CDR1 is MDHEN and CDR2 is SYDVKM. This CDR3 has 10 residues. The ends were cut back, 8 bases at V and 11 bases at J, with 12 bases in the middle. This CDR3 is CASRGVEAFF. In DNA form, the CDR3 reads TGTGCCAGCCGGGGGGTGGAGGCTTTCTTT.

This chain links TRBV30 with TRBJ2-1, with TRBD2 identical over 10 bases. The V and J ends lost 1 base and 7 bases, in that order; junction bases with no gene match: 10. There are 16 residues in the CDR3. Germline V gives CDR1 GTSNPN, CDR2 SVGIG (reference sequence). CDR3 nucleotides: TGTGCCTGGAGTGGAGGTGCGAGCGGGAGGGCTAATGAGCAGTTCTTC. Translating it yields CAWSGGASGRANEQFF.